These T cell receptor beta chains were read from a single sample in a study of T cell responses to AZD1222 COVID-19 vaccine. Sequenced by immunoSEQ multiplex PCR; TCRdb stores in-frame clones only, minus some. Of 120,000 to 150,000 clones listed, more than 75% were seen once; the top ten hold approximately 2%. This specimen consisted of peripheral blood, obtained 28 days after the second AZD1222 dose. The receptor set was obtained from an adult who received the AZD1222 COVID-19 vaccine. The CDR3 runs from the conserved cysteine through the conserved F or W. D genes are given only for firm matches. Clone size, where shown, is once, few, many, or a class for clones that have expanded.

cdr3_nt,cdr3_aa,clone_size,v_call,d_call,j_call
TGTGCCAGTAGTGTACAGGGGATGAACACTGAAGCTTTCTTT,CASSVQGMNTEAFF,.,TRBV19,TRBD1,TRBJ1-1
TGTGCCAGCAGCTTAAGGGAGAGCACAGATACGCAGTATTTT,CASSLRESTDTQYF,.,TRBV7-9,.,TRBJ2-3
TGTGCCAGCAGTTTAACGGGTGAGACAGATACGCAGTATTTT,CASSLTGETDTQYF,.,TRBV6-2/TRBV6-3,.,TRBJ2-3
TGTGCCAGCAGCCAGACGAGGACTAACACTGAAGCTTTCTTT,CASSQTRTNTEAFF,.,TRBV6-2/TRBV6-3,.,TRBJ1-1
TGTGCCAGCAGTGAAGTAGTAGGGAGGGATGAAAAACTGTTTTTT,CASSEVVGRDEKLFF,.,TRBV6-1,.,TRBJ1-4
TGTGCTAGTGGTTTGGCCTCCGGGACACCTTTCTACGAGCAGTACTTC,CASGLASGTPFYEQYF,.,TRBV12-5,.,TRBJ2-7
TGTGCCAGCAGTTTGGGACAGTCGAACACTGAAGCTTTCTTT,CASSLGQSNTEAFF,.,TRBV6-5,TRBD1,TRBJ1-1
TGTGCCAGCAGTTACCTAGGGGGCCCTGGGAATCAGCCCCAGCATTTT,CASSYLGGPGNQPQHF,.,TRBV6-6,TRBD1,TRBJ1-5
TGTGCCAGCAGCTTAGGCTCAGCGGGGGGGCCCCAGCATTTT,CASSLGSAGGPQHF,.,TRBV7-2,.,TRBJ1-5
TGTGCCAGCAGCCTCCCTTCGACAGCAAACTATGGCTACACCTTC,CASSLPSTANYGYTF,.,TRBV9,.,TRBJ1-2
TGTGCCAGCAGCCCGCGGACTAGCGGATCCACAGATACGCAGTATTTT,CASSPRTSGSTDTQYF,.,TRBV7-9,TRBD2,TRBJ2-3
TGTGCCTGGAGTGGTGACAGGGCGGACTATGGCTACACCTTC,CAWSGDRADYGYTF,.,TRBV30,TRBD1,TRBJ1-2
TGCGCCAGCAGCCAAGAATCCCACACAGATACGCAGTATTTT,CASSQESHTDTQYF,.,TRBV4-1,.,TRBJ2-3
TGTGCCAGCAGCCAGGGACAGGCAAACACTGAAGCTTTCTTT,CASSQGQANTEAFF,.,TRBV5-5,TRBD1,TRBJ1-1
TGTGCCAGCAGCCAAGGGGTCAGTACAGCCTATGGCTACACCTTC,CASSQGVSTAYGYTF,.,TRBV3-1/TRBV3-2,.,TRBJ1-2
TGTGCCAGCAGTTTTGAACAGGGCGGTGAGCAGTTCTTC,CASSFEQGGEQFF,once,TRBV12-3/TRBV12-4,.,TRBJ2-1
TGTGCCAGCAAAGGGACTAGCGGGTATGGTGAGCAGTTCTTC,CASKGTSGYGEQFF,.,TRBV6-5,TRBD2,TRBJ2-1
TGTGCCAGCAGCCAAGGGGGCGACCTCTCCTACAATGAGCAGTTCTTC,CASSQGGDLSYNEQFF,.,TRBV5-4,TRBD1,TRBJ2-1
TGCGCCAGCAGCAGCGGACAGGGTTCCCATGAGCAGTTCTTC,CASSSGQGSHEQFF,.,TRBV5-1,TRBD1,TRBJ2-1
TGTGCCAGCAGTGAAGAAGGCAGGGCATACGAGCAGTACTTC,CASSEEGRAYEQYF,.,TRBV6-4,.,TRBJ2-7
TGTGCCAGCAGCTTAAGCATGTGGGGACAGGGGACCACCTCCTACGAGCAGTACTTC,CASSLSMWGQGTTSYEQYF,.,TRBV13,TRBD1,TRBJ2-7
TGTGCCAGTAGTCGGCTCGGAGGGACAGATACGCAGTATTTT,CASSRLGGTDTQYF,.,TRBV19,.,TRBJ2-3
TGCGCCAGCATGGGACAGGGCAAACCCTACGAGCAGTACTTC,CASMGQGKPYEQYF,once,TRBV5-1,TRBD1,TRBJ2-7
TGCGCCAGCAGCTTGCTTACTCTCTCTAATGATTCACCCCTCCACTTT,CASSLLTLSNDSPLHF,.,TRBV5-1,.,TRBJ1-6
TGTGCCAGCAGCCAAGGAGGCTATGGCTACACCTTC,CASSQGGYGYTF,.,TRBV3-1/TRBV3-2,.,TRBJ1-2
TGTGCCACCAGTGATTTTGTAGCGGACTACAGCAAGTGGGGGGGGACCCAGTACTTC,CATSDFVADYSKWGGTQYF,.,TRBV24-1,TRBD2,TRBJ2-5
TGTGCCAGCTCACCGAGTGGCAGGGCCTACGAGCAGTACTTC,CASSPSGRAYEQYF,.,TRBV18,.,TRBJ2-7
TGCGCCAGCAGCTTGGGTCCGTGGATGAACACTGAAGCTTTCTTT,CASSLGPWMNTEAFF,.,TRBV5-1,.,TRBJ1-1
TGCGCCAGCAGCTTGGCTAGGGGGAACACTGAAGCTTTCTTT,CASSLARGNTEAFF,.,TRBV5-1,.,TRBJ1-1
TGTGCCACCTATCAAGAACCAGGGGGCGCGAGCTCCTATAATTCACCCCTCCACTTT,CATYQEPGGASSYNSPLHF,.,TRBV24-1,TRBD1,TRBJ1-6
TGCAGCGTTGATTCACTAGCGGGGGTCAATGAGCAGTTCTTC,CSVDSLAGVNEQFF,.,TRBV29-1,TRBD2,TRBJ2-1
TGTGCCAGCAGGCGACAGGGCCTTAGTGGCTACACCTTC,CASRRQGLSGYTF,.,TRBV27,TRBD1,TRBJ1-2
TGTGCCACCAGGGCCAAGACAGGGAACCTTGTAGCCGGGGAGCTGTTTTTT,CATRAKTGNLVAGELFF,.,TRBV24-1,TRBD1,TRBJ2-2
TGTGCCAGCAGCGCCCGTTGGGGCCTGAACACTGAAGCTTTCTTT,CASSARWGLNTEAFF,once,TRBV7-9,.,TRBJ1-1
TGTGCCACCGATATCGGGACCCCAGAGCAGTTCTTC,CATDIGTPEQFF,.,TRBV28,.,TRBJ2-1
TGTGCCAGCAGCTTAGTCGGCTTGGGACAAAACACTGAAGCTTTCTTT,CASSLVGLGQNTEAFF,.,TRBV13,.,TRBJ1-1
TGTGCCAGCAGCCAAGATTCGGGGTTCGAAGCCTTC,CASSQDSGFEAF,.,TRBV3-1/TRBV3-2,.,TRBJ1-2
TGCGCCAGCAGCGTAGATGCTTCTGGAAACACCATATATTTT,CASSVDASGNTIYF,.,TRBV5-1,.,TRBJ1-3
TGTGCCAGCTCACCACTCGGGGGTACTGAAGCTTTCTTT,CASSPLGGTEAFF,.,TRBV18,.,TRBJ1-1
TGTGCCAGCAGCTCCCCCCTCTCAGGCCCCTACGAGCAGTACTTC,CASSSPLSGPYEQYF,.,TRBV7-9,.,TRBJ2-7
TGTGCCAGTAGTATATCTCCGAACACTGAAGCTTTCTTT,CASSISPNTEAFF,.,TRBV19,.,TRBJ1-1
TGTGCCAGCAGCTTAACTAGCGGGACCCAAGAGACCCAGTACTTC,CASSLTSGTQETQYF,.,TRBV7-9,TRBD2,TRBJ2-5
TGTGCCAGCAGCCGGACAGGGGATGGCAATCAGCCCCAGCATTTT,CASSRTGDGNQPQHF,.,TRBV11-2,TRBD1,TRBJ1-5
TGTGCCAGTAGTATGGCGGTTAGCGGAACAGATACGCAGTATTTT,CASSMAVSGTDTQYF,.,TRBV19,.,TRBJ2-3
TGTGCCAGCAGCGTAGATGGGGTAGGCGAGCAGTACTTC,CASSVDGVGEQYF,.,TRBV9,.,TRBJ2-7
TGTGCCACCAGTATAGACAGGGTTAGCAATCAGCCCCAGCATTTT,CATSIDRVSNQPQHF,.,TRBV24-1,TRBD1,TRBJ1-5